Sequencing of this T cell receptor beta chain was carried out in a study of blood T cell repertoires in COVID-19. Profiled with immunoSEQ multiplex PCR; TCRdb holds only in-frame clones, not every one. The repertoire includes tens of thousands of clones, around nine tenths of them detected once, and roughly 10% sits in the top ten. Germline CDR1 LGHDT, CDR2 YNNKEL (reference sequence). The CDR3 has 15 amino acids. V was shortened by 1 base and J by 9 bases, with 16 bases between the two germline ends. The chain uses TRBV3-1 (or the pseudogene TRBV3-2) and TRBJ2-1, with D perhaps matching TRBD1 (5 bases). The source is a human donor in a cohort sampled during active COVID-19. The donor label of this sample is uncertain. Sequenced: peripheral blood. CDR3 sequence: CASSQGQGSFGEQFF. The CDR3 DNA is TGTGCCAGCAGCCAAGGGCAGGGCAGTTTTGGTGAGCAGTTCTTC.